A selection of T cell receptor beta chains follows, all from one sample in a study of identical twins. TCRdb fed the 5' RACE reads into MiXCR, producing one record per CDR3 protein. The profile covers about 1.7 million distinct CDR3 sequences, with about 32% appearing a single time and roughly 0.3% taken by the ten largest. The specimen sequenced was cord blood. Receptor source: a newborn girl in good health. CDR3s include the opening cysteine and the closing phenylalanine or tryptophan. Fields, in order: D gene, J gene, V gene, clone size, CDR3 protein, CDR3 DNA. A D gene is named only where the DNA matches it firmly. Some rows have no size entry. The others give once, few or many, or a class for an expanded clone.

d_gene: NA
j_gene: TRBJ2-2
v_gene: TRBV20-1
abundance: NA
CDR3aa: CSAGGPPVSGELFF
CDR3nt: TGCAGTGCGGGGGGACCCCCCGTCTCAGGGGAGCTGTTTTTT

d_gene: NA
j_gene: TRBJ2-5
v_gene: TRBV3-1
abundance: few
CDR3aa: CASSLFSETQYF
CDR3nt: TGTGCCAGCAGCCTATTTTCTGAGACCCAGTACTTC

d_gene: TRBD2
j_gene: TRBJ2-1
v_gene: TRBV6-1
abundance: NA
CDR3aa: CASSQRTGTSGRRSDYNEQFF
CDR3nt: TGTGCCAGCAGTCAACGGACCGGGACTAGCGGGAGGAGGAGTGACTACAATGAGCAGTTCTTC

d_gene: NA
j_gene: TRBJ1-2
v_gene: TRBV6-5
abundance: NA
CDR3aa: CASSYSRKGRDYGYTF
CDR3nt: TGTGCCAGCAGTTACTCGAGGAAGGGCAGGGACTATGGCTACACCTTC

d_gene: TRBD1
j_gene: TRBJ2-7
v_gene: TRBV11-2
abundance: NA
CDR3aa: CASSPLGTGINEQYF
CDR3nt: TGTGCCAGCAGCCCTCTTGGGACAGGGATCAATGAGCAGTACTTC

d_gene: NA
j_gene: TRBJ1-2
v_gene: TRBV5-4
abundance: NA
CDR3aa: CASSLGAGSTSADTF
CDR3nt: TGTGCCAGCAGCTTGGGGGCAGGTAGTACGAGCGCGGACACCTTC

d_gene: NA
j_gene: TRBJ2-7
v_gene: TRBV27
abundance: few
CDR3aa: CASSLHGGPYEQYF
CDR3nt: TGTGCCAGCAGTTTACATGGGGGCCCCTACGAGCAGTACTTC

d_gene: NA
j_gene: TRBJ2-5
v_gene: TRBV10-3
abundance: few
CDR3aa: CAISASGTPTDEQYF
CDR3nt: TGTGCCATCAGTGCCTCCGGGACCCCCACGGATGAGCAGTACTTC

d_gene: NA
j_gene: TRBJ2-7
v_gene: TRBV20-1
abundance: few
CDR3aa: CSARTRTLGGIYEQYF
CDR3nt: TGCAGTGCTAGGACCCGGACCCTTGGAGGGATATACGAGCAGTACTTC

d_gene: TRBD1
j_gene: TRBJ2-4
v_gene: TRBV28
abundance: many
CDR3aa: CASSPRDSIAKNIQYF
CDR3nt: TGTGCCAGCAGCCCCCGGGACAGCATAGCCAAAAACATTCAGTACTTC

d_gene: NA
j_gene: TRBJ2-4
v_gene: TRBV2
abundance: NA
CDR3aa: CASSVRLGGEQYF
CDR3nt: TGTGCCAGCAGTGTGCGTTTGGGTGGGGAGCAGTACTTC

d_gene: NA
j_gene: TRBJ2-1
v_gene: TRBV30
abundance: few
CDR3aa: CAWSPLTIEQFF
CDR3nt: TGTGCCTGGAGTCCACTTACGATTGAGCAGTTCTTC

d_gene: NA
j_gene: TRBJ1-5
v_gene: TRBV4-1
abundance: few
CDR3aa: CASSQAMSGSQPQHF
CDR3nt: TGCGCCAGCAGCCAAGCTATGTCAGGATCTCAGCCCCAGCATTTT

d_gene: NA
j_gene: TRBJ2-3
v_gene: TRBV6-1
abundance: NA
CDR3aa: CASSELMTHSTDTQYF
CDR3nt: TGTGCCAGCAGTGAACTTATGACACATAGCACAGATACGCAGTATTTT

d_gene: TRBD2
j_gene: TRBJ2-3
v_gene: TRBV4-1
abundance: few
CDR3aa: CASSQEAPSGNIDTQYF
CDR3nt: TGCGCCAGCAGCCAAGAAGCCCCTAGCGGTAACATAGATACGCAGTATTTT

d_gene: NA
j_gene: TRBJ1-2
v_gene: TRBV7-9
abundance: few
CDR3aa: CASSSTGLGYTF
CDR3nt: TGTGCCAGCAGCTCGACAGGCCTGGGCTACACCTTC

d_gene: NA
j_gene: TRBJ2-7
v_gene: TRBV20-1
abundance: NA
CDR3aa: CSANSAMGKPYEQYF
CDR3nt: TGCAGTGCTAACTCTGCGATGGGGAAGCCCTACGAGCAGTACTTC

d_gene: TRBD2
j_gene: TRBJ2-5
v_gene: TRBV28
abundance: NA
CDR3aa: CASSLPGLAGHNEQYF
CDR3nt: TGTGCCAGCAGTCTTCCGGGACTAGCGGGGCACAATGAGCAGTACTTC

d_gene: TRBD2
j_gene: TRBJ2-7
v_gene: TRBV24-1
abundance: NA
CDR3aa: CATSDPGGGQTQYF
CDR3nt: TGTGCCACCAGTGATCCCGGGGGGGGCCAAACCCAGTACTTC

d_gene: NA
j_gene: TRBJ2-3
v_gene: TRBV2
abundance: NA
CDR3aa: CASMRRTDTQYF
CDR3nt: TGTGCCAGCATGAGGCGCACAGATACGCAGTATTTT

d_gene: NA
j_gene: TRBJ2-1
v_gene: TRBV25-1
abundance: NA
CDR3aa: CASSEFGAGSYEQFF
CDR3nt: TGTGCCAGCAGTGAATTCGGGGCAGGCTCCTACGAGCAGTTCTTC

d_gene: NA
j_gene: TRBJ1-1
v_gene: TRBV9
abundance: NA
CDR3aa: CASSPGGHRNTEAFF
CDR3nt: TGTGCCAGCAGCCCCGGGGGACACCGGAACACTGAAGCTTTCTTT

d_gene: NA
j_gene: TRBJ1-1
v_gene: TRBV7-2
abundance: few
CDR3aa: CASSFPLSAVVNTEAFF
CDR3nt: TGTGCCAGCAGCTTTCCTCTTTCAGCTGTAGTGAACACTGAAGCTTTCTTT

d_gene: TRBD1
j_gene: TRBJ2-7
v_gene: TRBV6-1
abundance: NA
CDR3aa: CASSGGLVTGGSEQYF
CDR3nt: TGTGCCAGCAGTGGTGGTTTAGTGACAGGGGGGTCCGAGCAGTACTTC

d_gene: NA
j_gene: TRBJ2-1
v_gene: TRBV20-1
abundance: NA
CDR3aa: CSARALAEGVHEQFF
CDR3nt: TGCAGTGCTAGAGCTCTAGCTGAGGGTGTCCATGAGCAGTTCTTC

d_gene: NA
j_gene: TRBJ2-3
v_gene: TRBV2
abundance: NA
CDR3aa: CASSEAARYTQYF
CDR3nt: TGTGCCAGCAGTGAAGCGGCCCGATATACGCAGTATTTT

d_gene: NA
j_gene: TRBJ1-1
v_gene: TRBV3-1
abundance: NA
CDR3aa: CASSRLGNTDTEAFF
CDR3nt: TGTGCCAGCAGCCGATTAGGGAATACGGACACTGAAGCTTTCTTT

d_gene: NA
j_gene: TRBJ2-3
v_gene: TRBV25-1
abundance: NA
CDR3aa: CASSAAGGTDTQYF
CDR3nt: TGTGCCAGCAGTGCCGCAGGGGGGACAGATACGCAGTATTTT

d_gene: NA
j_gene: TRBJ2-3
v_gene: TRBV29-1
abundance: few
CDR3aa: CSVEWGGSTDTQYF
CDR3nt: TGCAGCGTTGAATGGGGCGGGAGCACAGATACGCAGTATTTT

d_gene: TRBD1
j_gene: TRBJ2-7
v_gene: TRBV5-1
abundance: many
CDR3aa: CASSLTRTGEEQYF
CDR3nt: TGCGCCAGCAGCTTAACCAGAACAGGGGAAGAGCAGTACTTC

d_gene: TRBD2
j_gene: TRBJ2-1
v_gene: TRBV29-1
abundance: few
CDR3aa: CSPTSAHEQFF
CDR3nt: TGCAGCCCGACTAGCGCGCATGAGCAGTTCTTC

d_gene: TRBD2
j_gene: TRBJ2-5
v_gene: TRBV29-1
abundance: many
CDR3aa: CSVDRTRGETQYF
CDR3nt: TGCAGCGTTGACAGGACTAGGGGAGAGACCCAGTACTTC

d_gene: NA
j_gene: TRBJ1-6
v_gene: TRBV7-2
abundance: few
CDR3aa: CASSYYPGARNSPLHF
CDR3nt: TGTGCCAGCAGCTACTACCCAGGGGCGCGTAATTCACCCCTCCACTTT

d_gene: NA
j_gene: TRBJ1-6
v_gene: TRBV7-2
abundance: few
CDR3aa: CASSDRAANSPLHF
CDR3nt: TGTGCCAGCAGCGACCGGGCCGCAAATTCACCCCTCCACTTT

d_gene: NA
j_gene: TRBJ2-3
v_gene: TRBV7-2
abundance: few
CDR3aa: CASSLLQSWYSTDTQYF
CDR3nt: TGTGCCAGCAGCTTATTGCAGAGCTGGTATAGCACAGATACGCAGTATTTT

d_gene: TRBD1
j_gene: TRBJ1-6
v_gene: TRBV7-9
abundance: NA
CDR3aa: CASSGQDSYNSPLHF
CDR3nt: TGTGCCAGCAGTGGACAGGACTCCTATAATTCACCCCTCCACTTT

d_gene: NA
j_gene: TRBJ2-5
v_gene: TRBV25-1
abundance: NA
CDR3aa: CASSDPGVQETQYF
CDR3nt: TGTGCCAGCAGTGATCCCGGGGTCCAAGAGACCCAGTACTTC

d_gene: NA
j_gene: TRBJ1-2
v_gene: TRBV5-1
abundance: NA
CDR3aa: CASSLQGRVEGYTF
CDR3nt: TGCGCCAGCAGCTTGCAGGGCCGGGTCGAGGGCTACACCTTC

d_gene: TRBD2
j_gene: TRBJ2-3
v_gene: TRBV29-1
abundance: NA
CDR3aa: CSDLLAGVTDTQYF
CDR3nt: TGCAGCGACCTCTTAGCGGGGGTTACAGATACGCAGTATTTT

d_gene: NA
j_gene: TRBJ2-3
v_gene: TRBV5-1
abundance: few
CDR3aa: CASSRSGQTDTQYF
CDR3nt: TGCGCCAGCAGCCGGAGCGGCCAGACAGATACGCAGTATTTT

d_gene: TRBD1
j_gene: TRBJ2-7
v_gene: TRBV15
abundance: NA
CDR3aa: CATSRAGTGGHEQYF
CDR3nt: TGTGCCACCAGCAGAGCCGGGACAGGGGGCCACGAGCAGTACTTC

d_gene: NA
j_gene: TRBJ2-5
v_gene: TRBV18
abundance: few
CDR3aa: CASSQTQQETQYF
CDR3nt: TGTGCCAGCTCCCAGACGCAGCAAGAGACCCAGTACTTC

d_gene: NA
j_gene: TRBJ1-1
v_gene: TRBV7-9
abundance: many
CDR3aa: CASSLGGEAFF
CDR3nt: TGTGCCAGCAGCTTAGGGGGTGAAGCTTTCTTT

d_gene: TRBD2
j_gene: TRBJ2-7
v_gene: TRBV7-2
abundance: NA
CDR3aa: CASSFAGTSGYNEQYF
CDR3nt: TGTGCCAGCAGCTTCGCCGGGACTAGCGGTTACAATGAGCAGTACTTC

d_gene: NA
j_gene: TRBJ1-5
v_gene: TRBV5-1
abundance: many
CDR3aa: CASSLGTGQPQHF
CDR3nt: TGCGCCAGCAGCTTGGGGACGGGTCAGCCCCAGCATTTT

d_gene: NA
j_gene: TRBJ2-3
v_gene: TRBV7-9
abundance: NA
CDR3aa: CASSLARGPYRDTQYF
CDR3nt: TGTGCCAGCAGCTTAGCCCGAGGACCCTACAGGGATACGCAGTATTTT

d_gene: TRBD1
j_gene: TRBJ1-5
v_gene: TRBV25-1
abundance: NA
CDR3aa: CASRWTGTGTNSNQPQHF
CDR3nt: TGTGCCAGCAGATGGACCGGGACAGGTACCAATAGCAATCAGCCCCAGCATTTT

d_gene: TRBD2
j_gene: TRBJ2-7
v_gene: TRBV12-3/TRBV12-4
abundance: few
CDR3aa: CASSLAGTRDEQYF
CDR3nt: TGTGCCAGCAGTTTAGCCGGGACTAGAGACGAGCAGTACTTC

d_gene: TRBD1
j_gene: TRBJ1-2
v_gene: TRBV2
abundance: NA
CDR3aa: CASRGANPQGARGYGYTF
CDR3nt: TGTGCCAGCAGGGGAGCTAACCCACAGGGGGCGCGGGGCTATGGCTACACCTTC

d_gene: TRBD1
j_gene: TRBJ1-1
v_gene: TRBV2
abundance: NA
CDR3aa: CASRDRGQVTEAFF
CDR3nt: TGTGCCAGCAGGGACAGGGGGCAGGTCACTGAAGCTTTCTTT

d_gene: TRBD1
j_gene: TRBJ2-7
v_gene: TRBV6-1
abundance: NA
CDR3aa: CASSEGTGSAYEQYF
CDR3nt: TGTGCCAGCAGTGAAGGGACAGGGTCAGCCTACGAGCAGTACTTC